These 10 T cell receptor beta chains were sequenced from one sample in a study of T-cell reconstitution after alpha-beta-depleted transplantation in children. The TCRbeta library incorporated unique molecular identifiers. TCRdb itself ran the PCR reads through MiXCR, one entry per CDR3 protein. The profile shows about 510,000 distinct CDR3 sequences, 9.5% to 12% of them singletons. The sequenced sample was PBMCs, mostly from graft donor cells, obtained 180 days after TCRalphabeta/CD19-depleted stem cell transplant. These receptors came from a female patient aged 2-9 years who had a stem cell transplant for aplastic anemia, so the T cells may come from the graft donor.

This clonotype was recorded at least ten times. The rearrangement uses TRBV7-2 and TRBJ2-7; perhaps TRBD2 as D (6 bases). The CDR3 is made up of 14 amino acids. V lost 2 bases, J lost 3 bases, and 11 bases lay in between. Germline V lookup: CDR1 SGHTA, CDR2 FQGNSA. CDR3 DNA sequence: TGTGCCAGCAGCTTACTTCCGGGGGTCTACGAGCAGTACTTC. As protein: CASSLLPGVYEQYF.

V and J are TRBV19 and TRBJ2-1, with 7 bases fitting TRBD2. J gave up 15 bases and V 5 bases, and 7 bases lay outside the gene matches. Germline CDR1 is LNHDA and CDR2 is SQIVND (reference sequence). The length of the CDR3 is 11 residues. This CDR3 is CASSGGGLRFF. CDR3 DNA sequence: TGTGCCAGTAGTGGGGGAGGGCTTCGGTTCTTC.

The chain combines TRBV6-5 with TRBJ2-7, with D possibly being TRBD1 or TRBD2 (5 bases each). This CDR3 comprises 16 residues. Germline lookup yields CDR1 MNHEY and CDR2 SVGAGI. V was shortened by 4 bases and J by 1 base, with 17 bases between the two germline ends. CDR3 DNA sequence: TGTGCCAGCAGTTTCCTCGGGGCAGGGAGATCCTACGAGCAGTACTTC. Its translation: CASSFLGAGRSYEQYF.

This clonotype was recorded a few times. This sequence joins TRBV19 and TRBJ2-7; 8 bases line up with TRBD2. This CDR3 contains 16 residues. Germline loops: CDR1 LNHDA, CDR2 SQIVND (reference sequence). Trimming took 2 bases from V and 3 from J; bases not matched to a gene: 9. In DNA, the CDR3 is TGTGCCAGTAGTATAAAGGTACTAGCGGTCGTCTACGAGCAGTACTTC. Protein sequence: CASSIKVLAVVYEQYF.

The count of this clonotype is one. The rearrangement joins TRBV7-9 to TRBJ2-1, with D perhaps TRBD2 (5 bases). The CDR3 covers 16 residues. The germline V gene encodes CDR1 SEHNR and CDR2 FQNEAQ (reference sequence). The ends were cut back, 7 bases at V and 0 bases at J, with 16 bases in the middle. CDR3 sequence: CASTPRGSGSYNEQFF. The CDR3 DNA follows: TGTGCCAGCACCCCCCGTGGCAGCGGCTCCTACAATGAGCAGTTCTTC.

This clonotype was counted many times. The CDR3: CASSLTRMNTEAFF. The CDR3 DNA reads TGTGCCAGCAGCCTTACACGAATGAACACTGAAGCTTTCTTT. The V and J genes are TRBV7-2 and TRBJ1-1; unclear D gene. V was trimmed by 5 bases and J by 0 bases, leaving 10 bases between them. The CDR3 has 14 amino acids. The germline V gene encodes CDR1 SGHTA and CDR2 FQGNSA.

This clonotype was recorded at least ten times. V gene TRBV7-2 combines with J gene TRBJ2-7, with D unresolved. Germline V gives CDR1 SGHTA, CDR2 FQGNSA. The CDR3 runs to 11 residues. Trimming took 5 bases from V and 3 from J, leaving 5 bases between them. CDR3 region: CASSPGYEQYF. The CDR3 region has the DNA TGTGCCAGCAGCCCCGGCTACGAGCAGTACTTC. Full variable domain (rest looked up from reference TRBV7-2 and TRBJ2-7): GAGVSQSPSNKVTEKGKDVELRCDPISGHTALYWYRQSLGQGLEFLIYFQGNSAPDKSGLPSDRFSAERTGGSVSTLTIQRTQQEDSAVYLCASSPGYEQYFGPGTRLTVT.

This clonotype was observed a handful of times. The chain carries TRBV5-6 and TRBJ2-1; 12 bases map to TRBD2. CDR1 SGHDT and CDR2 YYEEEE come from the germline V gene. V was clipped by 3 bases and J by 2 bases; unmatched bases: 9. This CDR3 region has 18 residues. The CDR3 loop is CASSSPGTSGLTYNEQFF. Here the CDR3 DNA reads TGTGCCAGCAGCTCGCCCGGGACTAGCGGGTTAACCTACAATGAGCAGTTCTTC.

A few counts support this clonotype. V and J are TRBV6-2 or TRBV6-3 and TRBJ1-3, with a possible D match to TRBD1 (5 bases). The CDR3 length is 17 residues. Trimming removed 2 bases from V and 0 bases from J, with 14 bases in between. Germline V gene lookup returns CDR1 MNHEY and CDR2 SVGEGT. The CDR3 region has the DNA TGTGCCAGCAGTTACCGTGGGGCTACCTTCTCTGGAAACACCATATATTTT. It specifies CASSYRGATFSGNTIYF.

The table lists this clonotype with a few counts. The V and J genes are TRBV19 and TRBJ1-5; maybe TRBD1 (5 bases). V shed 7 bases and J shed 4 bases, with 14 bases lying between them. The CDR3 is 14 residues long. The germline gives CDR1 LNHDA, CDR2 SQIVND (reference sequence). CDR3 in amino acids: CASNPGRRNQPQHF. For the CDR3, the DNA is TGTGCCAGTAACCCGGGACGGCGAAATCAGCCCCAGCATTTT.